This T cell receptor (beta chain) was retrieved from a study of blood T cell repertoires in COVID-19. Study-level information: COVID-19 samples from acute and convalescent phases originated in the United States, Italy and Spain. PBMCs, B-cell-depleted T cells, or T cells provided the cDNA or gDNA that made up the material.

In the original processing: Nucleated cell number was recorded as an estimate derived from reference gene primer amplification. Some clones are missing from TCRdb's copy, which holds only in-frame ones; the method was immunoSEQ multiplex PCR. V, J and clone size derive from that table, while D and trimming were established from the DNA sequence. The sample consists of approximately 79,000 clones, 84% of them appearing once. V was clipped by 5 bases and J by 3 bases; unmatched bases: 5. The CDR3 is 16 residues long. In germline, CDR1 is SGHNT, CDR2 YYREEE (reference sequence). Sequencing was done on a sample of peripheral blood. This TCR derives from a woman aged 50 to 60 with acute or convalescent COVID-19. The rearrangement uses TRBV5-4 and TRBJ2-2, with 12 bases matching TRBD2. This CDR3 is CASSSSGRVDTGELFF. CDR3 nucleotides: TGTGCCAGCAGTTCTAGCGGGAGGGTGGACACCGGGGAGCTGTTTTTT.